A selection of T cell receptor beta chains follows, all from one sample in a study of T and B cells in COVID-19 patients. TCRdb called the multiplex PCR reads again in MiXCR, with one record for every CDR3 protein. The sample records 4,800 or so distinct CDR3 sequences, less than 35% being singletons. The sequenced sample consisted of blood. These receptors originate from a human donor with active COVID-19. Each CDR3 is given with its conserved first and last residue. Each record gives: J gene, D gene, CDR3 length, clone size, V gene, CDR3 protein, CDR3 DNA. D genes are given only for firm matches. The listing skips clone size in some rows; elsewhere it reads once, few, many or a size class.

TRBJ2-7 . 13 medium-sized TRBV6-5 CASRLYTTYEQYF TGTGCCAGCAGACTTTACACAACCTACGAGCAGTACTTC
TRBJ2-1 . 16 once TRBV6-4 CASSPSVGNGWGEQFF TGTGCCAGCAGTCCCTCAGTCGGGAATGGTTGGGGTGAGCAGTTCTTC
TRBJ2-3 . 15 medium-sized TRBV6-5 CASSLAEGGTDTQYF TGTGCCAGCAGTTTAGCCGAAGGAGGCACAGATACGCAGTATTTT
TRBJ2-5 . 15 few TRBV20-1 CSARLWGSYQETQYF TGCAGTGCTAGACTTTGGGGGTCGTACCAAGAGACCCAGTACTTC
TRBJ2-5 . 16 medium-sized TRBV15 CATSRMGTPGRETQYF TGTGCCACCAGCAGAATGGGGACTCCCGGCAGGGAGACCCAGTACTTC
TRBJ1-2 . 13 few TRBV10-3 CAISEGGSYGYTF TGTGCCATCAGTGAGGGCGGGAGCTATGGCTACACCTTC
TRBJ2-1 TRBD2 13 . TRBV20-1 CSARGLAPHEQFF TGCAGTGCTAGGGGACTAGCGCCACATGAGCAGTTCTTC
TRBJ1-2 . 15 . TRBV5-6 CASRQISFPNYGYTF TGTGCCAGCAGGCAAATCTCATTTCCAAACTATGGCTACACCTTC
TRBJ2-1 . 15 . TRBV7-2 CASSFAGSSYNEQFF TGTGCCAGCAGCTTCGCAGGGAGCTCCTACAATGAGCAGTTCTTC
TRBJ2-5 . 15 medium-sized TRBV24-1 CATQDSPLPRATQYF TGTGCCACCCAGGACAGTCCCCTTCCAAGAGCGACCCAGTACTTC
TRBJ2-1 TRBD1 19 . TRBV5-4 CASSLPGQGLALSYNEQFF TGTGCCAGCAGCTTACCGGGACAGGGATTGGCTCTGTCCTACAATGAGCAGTTCTTC
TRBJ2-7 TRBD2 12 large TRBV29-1 CSVEEGGNEQYF TGCAGCGTTGAAGAGGGGGGGAACGAGCAGTACTTC
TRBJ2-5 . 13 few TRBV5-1 CASSLPDQETQYF TGCGCCAGCAGCTTGCCAGACCAAGAGACCCAGTACTTC
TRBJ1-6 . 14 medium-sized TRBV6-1 CASSDGQGNSPLHF TGTGCCAGCAGTGACGGGCAAGGAAATTCACCCCTCCACTTT
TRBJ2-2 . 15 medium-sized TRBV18 CASSPPGENTGELFF TGTGCCAGCTCACCACCAGGGGAAAACACCGGGGAGCTGTTTTTT
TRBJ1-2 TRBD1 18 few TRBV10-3 CAIRRGSGTGAHNYGYTF TGTGCCATCAGGAGGGGGTCCGGGACAGGGGCGCATAACTATGGCTACACCTTC
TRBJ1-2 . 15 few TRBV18 CASSPPGGLVDGYTF TGTGCCAGCTCACCCCCCGGGGGGTTGGTTGATGGCTACACCTTC
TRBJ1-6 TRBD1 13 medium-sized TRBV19 CASSLDRASPLHF TGTGCCAGTAGCCTGGACAGGGCTTCACCCCTCCACTTT
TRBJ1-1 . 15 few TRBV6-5 CASRNSGGYGTEAFF TGTGCCAGCAGGAATAGTGGGGGGTATGGCACTGAAGCTTTCTTT
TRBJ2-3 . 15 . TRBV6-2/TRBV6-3 CASSYLGIGTDTQYF TGTGCCAGCAGTTACTTGGGGATCGGCACAGATACGCAGTATTTT
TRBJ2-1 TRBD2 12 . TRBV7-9 CASRAGENEQFF TGTGCCAGTAGAGCGGGAGAAAATGAGCAGTTCTTC
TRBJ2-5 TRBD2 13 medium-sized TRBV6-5 CASSNTGTSGQYF TGTGCCAGCAGCAACACCGGGACTAGCGGGCAGTACTTC
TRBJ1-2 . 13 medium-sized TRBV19 CASSAIRDYGYTF TGTGCCAGTAGTGCTATCCGGGACTATGGCTACACCTTC
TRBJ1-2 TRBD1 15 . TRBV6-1 CASGGAVQGDYGYTF TGTGCCAGCGGGGGGGCAGTACAGGGGGACTATGGCTACACCTTC
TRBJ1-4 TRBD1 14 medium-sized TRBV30 CAWSGDRVDEKLFF TGTGCCTGGAGTGGCGACAGGGTGGATGAAAAACTGTTTTTT
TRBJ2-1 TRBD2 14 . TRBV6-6 CASSEQRGPHEQFF TGCGCCAGCAGTGAGCAGCGGGGCCCCCACGAGCAGTTCTTC
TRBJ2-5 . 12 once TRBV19 CASKDETETQYF TGTGCCAGTAAGGACGAGACAGAGACCCAGTACTTC
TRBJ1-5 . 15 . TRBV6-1 CASSRGQPGHQPQHF TGTGCCAGCAGTAGGGGTCAGCCGGGCCATCAGCCCCAGCATTTT
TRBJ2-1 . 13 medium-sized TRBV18 CASSLSPGDEQFF TGTGCCAGCTCTCTTAGCCCGGGGGATGAGCAGTTCTTC
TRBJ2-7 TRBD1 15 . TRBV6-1 CASRTDRGVNYEQYF TGTGCCAGCAGGACGGACAGGGGAGTCAACTACGAGCAGTACTTC
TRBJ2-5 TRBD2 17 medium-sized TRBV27 CASSLGTSGVYQETQYF TGTGCCAGCAGTTTAGGGACTAGCGGGGTGTACCAAGAGACCCAGTACTTC
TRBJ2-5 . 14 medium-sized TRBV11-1 CASSPREPQETQYF TGTGCCAGCAGTCCTCGTGAGCCTCAAGAGACCCAGTACTTC
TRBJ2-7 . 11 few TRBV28 CASTTLGEQYF TGTGCCAGCACCACCTTAGGGGAGCAGTACTTC
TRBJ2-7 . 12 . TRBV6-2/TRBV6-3 CASQDPAYEQYF TGTGCCAGCCAGGACCCCGCCTACGAGCAGTACTTC
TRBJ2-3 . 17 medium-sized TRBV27 CASRRGQTYTGTDTQYF TGTGCCAGCAGGCGGGGACAGACCTACACAGGCACAGATACGCAGTATTTT
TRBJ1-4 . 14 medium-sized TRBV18 CASSEGWSNEKLFF TGTGCCAGCTCAGAGGGGTGGTCTAATGAAAAACTGTTTTTT
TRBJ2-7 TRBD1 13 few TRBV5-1 CASSKDRTYEQYF TGCGCCAGCAGCAAGGACAGGACCTACGAGCAGTACTTC
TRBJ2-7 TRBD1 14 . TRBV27 CASTPGTGTYEQYF TGTGCCAGCACCCCCGGGACAGGGACCTACGAGCAGTACTTC
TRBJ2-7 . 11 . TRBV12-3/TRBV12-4 CASSLGYEQYF TGTGCCAGCAGTCTCGGCTACGAGCAGTACTTC
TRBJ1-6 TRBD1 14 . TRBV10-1 CASSTGTGDSPLHF TGCGCCAGCAGCACCGGGACAGGAGATTCACCCCTCCACTTT
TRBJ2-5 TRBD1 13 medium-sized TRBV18 CASSETGVETQYF TGTGCCAGCTCGGAGACAGGGGTGGAGACCCAGTACTTC
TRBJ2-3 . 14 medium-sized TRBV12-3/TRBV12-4 CASSGDGLTDTQYF TGTGCCAGCAGTGGGGACGGACTCACAGATACGCAGTATTTT
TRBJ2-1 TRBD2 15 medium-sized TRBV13 CASSSSTSGGDEQFF TGTGCCAGCAGCTCCTCGACTAGCGGGGGGGATGAGCAGTTCTTC
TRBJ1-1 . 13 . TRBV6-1 CASSRQVGSEAFF TGTGCCAGCAGTCGACAGGTGGGGAGTGAAGCTTTCTTT
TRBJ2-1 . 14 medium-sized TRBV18 CASRGSGITYEQFF TGTGCCAGCCGGGGTAGCGGCATAACTTATGAGCAGTTCTTC
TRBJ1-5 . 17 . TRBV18 CTSSPVSGQYSNQPQHF TGTACCAGCTCACCCGTCTCCGGACAGTATAGCAATCAGCCCCAGCATTTT
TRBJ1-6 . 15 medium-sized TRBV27 CASTGQGSYNSPLHF TGTGCCAGCACGGGACAAGGCTCCTATAATTCACCCCTCCACTTT
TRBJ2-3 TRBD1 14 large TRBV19 CASRGQVITDTQYF TGTGCCAGTCGGGGACAGGTAATCACAGATACGCAGTATTTT
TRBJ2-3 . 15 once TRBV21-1 CASRVGTRSTDTQYF TGTGCCAGCCGAGTAGGGACAAGAAGCACAGATACGCAGTATTTT
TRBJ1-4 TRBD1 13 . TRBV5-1 CASSTGVNEKLFF TGCGCCAGCAGCACAGGGGTTAATGAAAAACTGTTTTTT
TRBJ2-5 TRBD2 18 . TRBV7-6 CASSLGGISGGFQETQYF TGTGCCAGCAGCTTAGGGGGCATCAGCGGGGGGTTCCAAGAGACCCAGTACTTC
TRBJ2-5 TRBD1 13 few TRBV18 CASSPGQQETQYF TGTGCCAGCTCACCGGGACAGCAAGAGACCCAGTACTTC
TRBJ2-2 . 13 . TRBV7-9 CASTEPGTGELFF TGTGCCAGCACCGAACCAGGCACTGGGGAGCTGTTTTTT